One and the same sample provided the 27 T cell receptor beta chains below, sequenced in a study of regulatory T cells in long-lasting Graves disease. Time point of the sample: newly diagnosed GD, antithyroid drugs for less than 3 months. PBMC RNA served as the TCR library source. Construction of the TCR beta libraries employed iRepertoire HTBI primers in conjunction with Arm-PCR of CDR3 regions. TCRdb redid the calling of the multiplex PCR reads with MiXCR, one entry per CDR3 protein. The sample shows roughly 500,000 distinct CDR3 sequences, around an eighth of them seen only once. The same specimen was also included in a second study, on T cells in Graves' hyperthyroidism and ophthalmopathy.

This specimen was peripheral blood mononuclear cells (PBMCs), taken at new diagnosis, from a patient treated with antithyroid drugs. The source of these receptors is a man aged 25 to 40 with Graves disease.

The rearrangement uses TRBV29-1 and TRBJ2-2; TRBD1 or TRBD2 may be the D gene (5 bases each). V was shortened by 5 bases and J by 5 bases, with 15 bases between the two germline ends. Germline CDR1 reads SQVTM; CDR2 reads ANQGSEA. This CDR3 comprises 14 residues. CDR3 DNA: TGCAGCGTTAATCGGGACGCAACAACCGGGGAGCTGTTTTTT. Translation gives CSVNRDATTGELFF.

In this sample, this clonotype turned up many times. The chain employs TRBV20-1 and TRBJ2-7, with D hard to call. Germline lookup yields CDR1 DFQATT and CDR2 SNEGSKA (reference sequence). Trimming pared 1 base from V and 4 bases from J, leaving 8 bases between. There are 12 residues in the CDR3. Written as DNA, the CDR3 is TGCAGTGCTAGAGGATCCGTTTACGAGCAGTACTTC. It codes for CSARGSVYEQYF.

The J gene is TRBJ2-6, the V gene TRBV6-1, with D unclear. The germline V and J ends were trimmed by 1 base and 3 bases, with 7 bases remaining between them. This CDR3 is 15 amino acids long. The germline gives CDR1 MNHNS, CDR2 SASEGT. This chain's CDR3 is CASSEGFLGANVLTF. CDR3 in DNA: TGTGCCAGCAGTGAAGGGTTTCTTGGGGCCAACGTCCTGACTTTC.

This clonotype was seen at least ten times. The CDR3 DNA sequence: TGTGCCAGCAGTAACACAGGGCCTTATGGCTACACCTTC. Protein: CASSNTGPYGYTF. V and J are TRBV2 and TRBJ1-2; D perhaps matches TRBD1 (6 bases). The CDR3 is 13 amino acids. Trimming stripped 5 bases from V and 5 bases from J, with 12 bases between. Germline V lookup: CDR1 SNHLY, CDR2 FYNNEI.

Remarks on this clonotype: One end of the junction fails to match germline, which may point to a read error. The J gene is TRBJ2-7, the V gene TRBV19; TRBD2 aligns across 11 bases. This CDR3 is 16 amino acids long. Germline V lookup: CDR1 LNHDA, CDR2 SQIVND (reference sequence). CDR3 coding DNA: TGTGCCAGTAGTACGCTAGCGGGAGGCTATCGGAGCGAGCAGCACTTC. Translating it yields CASSTLAGGYRSEQHF.

This clonotype showed up just a few times. The J gene is TRBJ2-3, the V gene TRBV20-1, with TRBD1 as a possible D gene (6 bases). CDR1 and CDR2 (germline): DFQATT, SNEGSKA (reference sequence). This CDR3 is built from 17 residues. Trimming left V 1 base short and J 1 base short, with 18 bases between. The CDR3 is CSARATRTVFGTDTQYF. DNA of the CDR3: TGCAGTGCTAGAGCCACCCGGACAGTATTTGGCACAGATACGCAGTATTTT.

This clonotype was detected a few times. The chain employs TRBV30 and TRBJ2-7; D unresolved. The germline V gene has CDR1 GTSNPN and CDR2 SVGIG (reference sequence). The CDR3 totals 11 residues. V was cut by 5 bases and J by 6 bases, with 11 bases left in between. The CDR3 reads CAWGWIFEQYF. The CDR3 bases are TGTGCCTGGGGTTGGATTTTCGAGCAGTACTTC.

The chain has TRBV7-9 and TRBJ2-7; TRBD2 might be the D (6 bases). The V gene's germline CDR1 is SEHNR and CDR2 FQNEAQ (reference sequence). The CDR3 runs 15 residues. The V gene lost 1 base and the J gene lost 6 bases, with 16 bases spanning the gap. CDR3 nucleotide sequence: TGTGCCAGCAGCTTAGGGGCGGGATTCGCGGGCGAGCAGTACTTC. The encoded protein is CASSLGAGFAGEQYF.

In this sample, this clonotype turned up many times. V gene TRBV6-1 combines with J gene TRBJ2-1; D perhaps matches TRBD2 (5 bases). The CDR3 runs 14 residues. Germline V gene sequence: CDR1 MNHNS, CDR2 SASEGT. Trimming removed 2 bases at V and 9 bases at J, with 14 bases between. The CDR3 spells CASSERAGKGEQFF. DNA of the CDR3: TGTGCCAGCAGTGAACGGGCGGGCAAGGGTGAGCAGTTCTTC.

This clonotype showed up just a few times. V usage is TRBV7-9 and J usage is TRBJ2-2; 7 bases are shared with TRBD2. CDR1 is SEHNR and CDR2 is FQNEAQ in the germline V gene (reference sequence). The CDR3 consists of 14 residues. Unmatched junction bases numbered 3, after V lost 5 bases and J lost 3 bases. CDR3 loop: CASSGGSDTGELFF. In DNA form, the CDR3 reads TGTGCCAGCAGCGGCGGGAGCGACACCGGGGAGCTGTTTTTT.

The chain links TRBV20-1 to TRBJ2-1; D gene uncertain. CDR1 is DFQATT, CDR2 SNEGSKA, per germline (reference sequence). V was shortened by 2 bases and J by 2 bases, with 13 bases between the two germline ends. The CDR3 runs 15 residues. CDR3 sequence: CSARIKWETYNEQFF. The DNA of the CDR3 is TGCAGTGCTAGAATCAAGTGGGAAACCTACAATGAGCAGTTCTTC.

The rearrangement uses TRBV20-1 and TRBJ2-1, with 8 nucleotides matching TRBD1. Per germline, CDR1 DFQATT and CDR2 SNEGSKA (reference sequence). The CDR3 is 15 residues long. The CDR3 reads CSGGTGQIIINEQFF. CDR3 nucleotides: TGCAGCGGCGGGACAGGCCAAATAATTATCAATGAGCAGTTCTTC.

Notes on this clonotype: This could be a read error, since a much larger clone is one nucleotide away. The chain couples TRBV9 to TRBJ2-7, with D possibly matching TRBD2 (5 bases). Germline CDR1 and CDR2: SGDLS and YYNGEE. This CDR3 region has 15 residues. In DNA, the CDR3 is TGTGCCAGCAGTGAAGAGGGCCACCAATCCTACGAGCAGTGCTTC. Protein product: CASSEEGHQSYEQCF.

This clonotype was picked up many times. V gene TRBV20-1 combines with J gene TRBJ2-5, with 7 nucleotides matching TRBD2. Germline CDR1 reads DFQATT; CDR2 reads SNEGSKA (reference sequence). This CDR3 has 12 amino acids. The trim removed 3 bases at V and 2 bases at J, leaving 0 bases unmatched. This CDR3 is CSASGGQETQYF. The CDR3 DNA sequence: TGCAGTGCTAGCGGGGGGCAAGAGACCCAGTACTTC.

The table lists this clonotype with many counts. The genes are TRBV6-1 and TRBJ2-4; 10 bases fit TRBD2. The germline V gene encodes CDR1 MNHNS and CDR2 SASEGT. The CDR3 covers 14 residues. V was clipped by 5 bases and J by 9 bases; unmatched bases: 7. DNA for the CDR3: TGTGCCAGCAGTCTTCTAGCGGGAGCTACCATTCAGTACTTC. Protein sequence: CASSLLAGATIQYF.

Many counts were recorded for this clonotype. V gene TRBV28 combines with J gene TRBJ2-7; D gene uncertain. The germline V gene encodes CDR1 MDHEN and CDR2 SYDVKM. Trimming removed 4 bases at V and 1 base at J, with 8 bases between. The CDR3 loop spans 13 amino acids. This CDR3 is CASSSTLSYEQYF. The CDR3 DNA is TGTGCCAGCAGTTCGACATTATCCTACGAGCAGTACTTC.

This clonotype was found many times. V is TRBV27 and J is TRBJ1-2; D unresolved. Trimming shortened V by 0 bases and J by 8 bases, and 7 bases separated the two germline ends. The CDR3 consists of 12 residues. Germline assignment: CDR1 MNHEY and CDR2 SMNVEV (reference sequence). The chain's CDR3 is CASSLSGLGYTF. The CDR3 coding sequence is TGTGCCAGCAGTTTATCAGGGTTGGGCTACACCTTC.

This clonotype was counted many times. The chain links TRBV7-8 to TRBJ2-2; 9 nucleotides match TRBD2. With 7 bases clipped from V and 4 bases from J, the junction kept 10 bases outside the gene matches. Germline lookup yields CDR1 SGHVS and CDR2 FQNEAQ. The CDR3 length is 16 residues. Here the CDR3 reads CASKLRREGATGELFF. In nucleotides, the CDR3 is TGTGCCAGCAAACTAAGGCGGGAGGGAGCCACCGGGGAGCTGTTTTTT.

This clonotype has a handful of counts. This rearrangement joins TRBV18 to TRBJ2-7; either TRBD1 or TRBD2 may supply D (5 bases each). V lost 6 bases and J 13 bases, leaving 22 bases between the germline ends. The CDR3 length is 13 residues. Germline loops: CDR1 KGHSH, CDR2 LQKENI. The CDR3 region is CASSPGTADREYF. The CDR3 DNA sequence: TGTGCCAGCTCCCCCGGGACGGCCGACCGGGAATACTTC.

The chain combines TRBV5-6 with TRBJ1-1, with a weak D call TRBD1 (5 bases). In germline, CDR1 is SGHDT, CDR2 YYEEEE. This CDR3 has 12 residues. V was pared by 6 bases and J by 1 base, with 7 bases between. CDR3 in DNA: TGTGCCAGCACCGGACAGAACACTGAAGCTTTCTTT. Its translation is CASTGQNTEAFF.

This chain joins TRBV7-2 and TRBJ2-3, with D possibly being TRBD2 (5 bases). V was clipped by 4 bases and J by 2 bases, with 13 bases between them. There are 15 residues in the CDR3. Germline V lookup: CDR1 SGHTA, CDR2 FQGNSA. The CDR3 bases are TGTGCCAGCAGCTCTAGCTGGGCCCACACAGATACGCAGTATTTT. This sequence encodes CASSSSWAHTDTQYF.

This clonotype was found many times. The rearrangement uses TRBV15 and TRBJ1-1; weak D call: TRBD1 (6 bases). This CDR3 has 14 amino acids. V lost 4 bases to trimming and J lost 0 bases, with 9 bases between them. Germline V gene lookup returns CDR1 LNHNV and CDR2 YYDKDF (reference sequence). DNA for the CDR3: TGTGCCACCAGCAAGGACAGAATGAACACTGAAGCTTTCTTT. Translating it yields CATSKDRMNTEAFF.

The sample holds a few counts of this clonotype. The rearrangement uses TRBV10-3 and TRBJ2-2; maybe TRBD2 (5 bases). V lost 8 bases and J 6 bases, leaving 19 bases between the germline ends. Germline CDR1 is ENHRY and CDR2 is SYGVKD. The CDR3 has 15 residues. CDR3 residues: CAIHYEGIGAGELFF. In DNA form, the CDR3 reads TGTGCCATCCACTACGAGGGAATTGGGGCCGGGGAGCTGTTTTTT.

The chain uses TRBV5-1 and TRBJ2-3, with unresolved D. V lost 2 bases to trimming and J lost 3 bases, with 10 bases between them. The germline V gene has CDR1 SGHRS and CDR2 YFSETQ. CDR3 length equals 14 residues. The CDR3 DNA reads as TGCGCCAGCAGCTTTCCTAGTATTACAGATACGCAGTATTTT. Its protein product is CASSFPSITDTQYF.

CDR3 loop: CASSLALAPRGRASNEQFF. The CDR3 DNA reads TGTGCCAGCAGCTTAGCGCTAGCGCCGAGGGGGAGGGCCTCGAATGAGCAGTTCTTC. V is TRBV7-9 and J is TRBJ2-1; possible D gene TRBD2, 7 bases. V was pared by 0 bases and J by 7 bases, with 25 bases between. This CDR3 contains 19 residues. CDR1 is SEHNR and CDR2 is FQNEAQ in the germline V gene (reference sequence).

This clonotype was observed at least ten times. CDR3 sequence (DNA): TGCAGTGCGGAGAGAGGGTGGGGGCCGGGGAATCAGCCCCAGCATTTT. The encoded protein is CSAERGWGPGNQPQHF. The chain uses TRBV20-1 and TRBJ1-5; D might be TRBD1 (6 bases). CDR3 size: 16 residues. The V and J ends lost 6 bases and 4 bases respectively, with 22 bases between them. Germline loops: CDR1 DFQATT, CDR2 SNEGSKA (reference sequence).

The table lists this clonotype with many counts. This chain connects TRBV11-2 to TRBJ2-3; D is unclear. Germline V gene data show CDR1 as SGHAT and CDR2 as FQNNGV. The CDR3 runs to 13 residues. Deletions cut 1 base from V and 7 bases from J, with 9 bases between. CDR3 sequence: CASSLVVGHTQYF. The CDR3, as DNA: TGTGCCAGCAGCTTAGTAGTTGGTCATACGCAGTATTTT.